The clone carrying this T cell receptor (beta chain) was recorded at least ten times. This CDR3 region has 17 residues. The data belong to a study of T-cell reconstitution after alpha-beta-depleted transplantation in children. Unique molecular identifiers featured in how the TCRbeta library was prepared. TCRdb re-analysed the PCR reads in MiXCR, keeping a single row per CDR3 protein. In the table there are almost 500,000 distinct CDR3 sequences, under 12% of which are singletons. Sequenced material: PBMCs, taken before TCRalphabeta/CD19-depleted stem cell transplant. The chain carries TRBV21-1 and TRBJ2-5; TRBD2, the D gene given by the table, was not confirmed from the DNA. TRBV21-1 is flagged as a pseudogene. The TCR was taken from a child aged 2-15 years with inherited bone marrow failure, due to receive a stem cell transplant. The CDR3: CASSKATSGRAYETQYF. CDR3 sequence (DNA): TGTGCCAGCAGCAAAGCGACTAGCGGGAGGGCATATGAGACCCAGTACTTC.